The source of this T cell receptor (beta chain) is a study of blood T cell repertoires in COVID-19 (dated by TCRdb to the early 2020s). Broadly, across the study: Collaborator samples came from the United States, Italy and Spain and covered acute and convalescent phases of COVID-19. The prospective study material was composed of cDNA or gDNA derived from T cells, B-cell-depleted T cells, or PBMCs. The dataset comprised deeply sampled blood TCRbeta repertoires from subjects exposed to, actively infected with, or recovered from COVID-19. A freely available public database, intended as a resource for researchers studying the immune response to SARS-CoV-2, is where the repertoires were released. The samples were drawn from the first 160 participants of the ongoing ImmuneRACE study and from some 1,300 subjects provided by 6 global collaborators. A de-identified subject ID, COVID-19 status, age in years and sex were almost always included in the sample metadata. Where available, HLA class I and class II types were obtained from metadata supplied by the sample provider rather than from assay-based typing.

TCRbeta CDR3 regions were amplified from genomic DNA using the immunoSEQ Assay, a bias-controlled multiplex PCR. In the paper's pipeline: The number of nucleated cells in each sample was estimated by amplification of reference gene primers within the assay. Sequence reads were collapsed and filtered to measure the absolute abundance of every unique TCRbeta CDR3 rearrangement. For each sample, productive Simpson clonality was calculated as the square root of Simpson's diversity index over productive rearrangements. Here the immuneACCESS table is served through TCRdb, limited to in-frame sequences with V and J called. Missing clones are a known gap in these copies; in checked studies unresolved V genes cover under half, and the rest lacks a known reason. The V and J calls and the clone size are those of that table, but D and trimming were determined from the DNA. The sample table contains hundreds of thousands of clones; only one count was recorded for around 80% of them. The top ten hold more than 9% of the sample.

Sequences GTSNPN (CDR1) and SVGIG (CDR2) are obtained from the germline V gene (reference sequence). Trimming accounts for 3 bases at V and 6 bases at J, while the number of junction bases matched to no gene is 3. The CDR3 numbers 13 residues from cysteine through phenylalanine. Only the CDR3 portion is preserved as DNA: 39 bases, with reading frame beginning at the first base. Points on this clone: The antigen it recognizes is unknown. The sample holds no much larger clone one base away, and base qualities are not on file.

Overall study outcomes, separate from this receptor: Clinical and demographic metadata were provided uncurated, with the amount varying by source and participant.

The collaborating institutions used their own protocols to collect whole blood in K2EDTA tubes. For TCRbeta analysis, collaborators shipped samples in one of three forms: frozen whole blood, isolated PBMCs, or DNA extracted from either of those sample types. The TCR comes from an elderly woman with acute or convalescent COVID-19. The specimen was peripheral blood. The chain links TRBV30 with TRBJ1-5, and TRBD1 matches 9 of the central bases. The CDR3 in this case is CAWSETGGQPQHF. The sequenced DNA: TGTGCCTGGAGCGAGACAGGGGGTCAGCCCCAGCATTTT.